This T cell receptor (beta chain) was obtained from a study of blood T cell repertoires in COVID-19. For the study at large: Both acute and convalescent COVID-19 samples were obtained from the United States, Italy and Spain. Sources were T cells, B-cell-depleted T cells, or PBMCs; the material itself was cDNA or gDNA.

This CDR3 has 16 amino acids. V lost 0 bases and J 0 bases, leaving 9 bases between the germline ends. Germline V gene data show CDR1 as SGDLS and CDR2 as YYNGEE. In the authors' methods: By means of reference gene primer amplification, nucleated cell counts were estimated. Assay: immunoSEQ multiplex PCR; the TCRdb copy retains only in-frame clones and omits some. Clone size and V and J calls were adopted from that table, with D and trimming inferred from the DNA. The sample includes around 240,000 clones, roughly nine tenths of them seen just once. V is TRBV9 and J is TRBJ2-2, with D unresolved. The sample comprised PBMCs or T cells enriched from blood (not recorded which). The receptor was derived from a human donor in a cohort exposed to, infected with or recovered from COVID-19 (not recorded which). The donor label of this sample is uncertain. The CDR3 DNA is TGTGCCAGCAGCGTAGGGCCGTTCGCGAACACCGGGGAGCTGTTTTTT. Its translation: CASSVGPFANTGELFF.